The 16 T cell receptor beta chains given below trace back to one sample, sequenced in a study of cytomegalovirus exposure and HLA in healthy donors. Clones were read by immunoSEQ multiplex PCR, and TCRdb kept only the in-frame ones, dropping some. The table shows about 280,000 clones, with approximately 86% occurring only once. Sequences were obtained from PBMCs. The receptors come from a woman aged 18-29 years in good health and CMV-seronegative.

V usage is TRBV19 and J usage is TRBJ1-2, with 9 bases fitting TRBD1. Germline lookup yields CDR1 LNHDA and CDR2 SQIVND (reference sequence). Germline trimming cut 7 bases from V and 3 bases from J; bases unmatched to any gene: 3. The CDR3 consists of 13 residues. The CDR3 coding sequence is TGTGCCAGTAAGGGACAGGGATACTATGGCTACACCTTC. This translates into CASKGQGYYGYTF.

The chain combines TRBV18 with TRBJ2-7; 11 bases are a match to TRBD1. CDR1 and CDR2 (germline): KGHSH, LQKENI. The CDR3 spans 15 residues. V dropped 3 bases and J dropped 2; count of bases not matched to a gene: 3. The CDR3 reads CASSPGTGGTYEQYF. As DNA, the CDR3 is TGTGCCAGCTCACCCGGGACAGGGGGGACCTACGAGCAGTACTTC.

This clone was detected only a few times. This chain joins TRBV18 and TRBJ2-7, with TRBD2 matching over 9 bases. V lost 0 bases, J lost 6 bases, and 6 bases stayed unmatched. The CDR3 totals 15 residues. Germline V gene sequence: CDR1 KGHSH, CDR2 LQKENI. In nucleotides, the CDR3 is TGTGCCAGCTCACCACCAGCGGGAGGTCCGGTCGAGCAGTACTTC. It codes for CASSPPAGGPVEQYF.

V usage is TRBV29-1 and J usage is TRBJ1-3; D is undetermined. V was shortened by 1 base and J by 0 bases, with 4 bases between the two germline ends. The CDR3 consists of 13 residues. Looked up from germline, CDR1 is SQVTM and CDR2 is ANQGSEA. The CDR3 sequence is CSVEGSSGNTIYF. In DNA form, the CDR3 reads TGCAGCGTTGAAGGCAGCTCTGGAAACACCATATATTTT.

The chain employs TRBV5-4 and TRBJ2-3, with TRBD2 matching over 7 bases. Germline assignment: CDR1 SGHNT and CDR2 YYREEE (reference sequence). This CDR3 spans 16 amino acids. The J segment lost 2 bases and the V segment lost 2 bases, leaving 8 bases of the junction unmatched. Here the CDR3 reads CASSLSAGAFTDTQYF. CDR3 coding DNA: TGTGCCAGCAGCTTATCGGCGGGAGCTTTCACAGATACGCAGTATTTT.

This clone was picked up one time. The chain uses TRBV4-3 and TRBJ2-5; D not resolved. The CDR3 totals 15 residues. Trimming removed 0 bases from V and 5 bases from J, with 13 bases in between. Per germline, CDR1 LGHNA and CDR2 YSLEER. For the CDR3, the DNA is TGCGCCAGCAGCCAAGAGGTGCAGCCCGGGGAGACCCAGTACTTC. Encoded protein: CASSQEVQPGETQYF.

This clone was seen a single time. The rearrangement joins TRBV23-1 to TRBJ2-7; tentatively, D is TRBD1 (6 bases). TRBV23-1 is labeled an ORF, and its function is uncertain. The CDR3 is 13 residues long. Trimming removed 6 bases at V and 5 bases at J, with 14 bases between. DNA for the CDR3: TGCGCCAGCAGACACAGGGAAAAAAACGAGCAGTACTTC. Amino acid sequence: CASRHREKNEQYF.

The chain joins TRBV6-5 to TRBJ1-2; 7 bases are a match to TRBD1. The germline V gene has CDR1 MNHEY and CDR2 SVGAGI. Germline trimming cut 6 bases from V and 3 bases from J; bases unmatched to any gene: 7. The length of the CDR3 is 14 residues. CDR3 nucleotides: TGTGCCAGCAGACAGACAGGGCTCGACTATGGCTACACCTTC. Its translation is CASRQTGLDYGYTF.

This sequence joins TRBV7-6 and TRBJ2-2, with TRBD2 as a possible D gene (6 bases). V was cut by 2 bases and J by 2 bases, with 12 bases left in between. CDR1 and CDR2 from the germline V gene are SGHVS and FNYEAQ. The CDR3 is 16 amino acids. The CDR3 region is CASSLSSGANTGELFF. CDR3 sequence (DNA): TGTGCCAGCAGCTTAAGTAGCGGAGCTAACACCGGGGAGCTGTTTTTT.

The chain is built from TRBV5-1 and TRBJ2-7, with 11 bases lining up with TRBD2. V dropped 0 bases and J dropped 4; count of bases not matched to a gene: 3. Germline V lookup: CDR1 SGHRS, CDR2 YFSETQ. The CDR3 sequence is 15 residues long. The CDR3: CASSLELAGEYEQYF. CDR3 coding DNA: TGCGCCAGCAGCTTGGAACTAGCGGGAGAGTACGAGCAGTACTTC.

The CDR3 here is CASSLGAGGEQFF. CDR3 nucleotides: TGTGCCAGTAGTCTTGGCGCGGGGGGTGAGCAGTTCTTC. The chain uses TRBV19 and TRBJ2-1, with 8 bases matching TRBD2. The CDR3 spans 13 residues. After removal of 5 bases from V and 9 bases from J, the junction contained 6 bases not matched to a gene. Germline lookup yields CDR1 LNHDA and CDR2 SQIVND (reference sequence).

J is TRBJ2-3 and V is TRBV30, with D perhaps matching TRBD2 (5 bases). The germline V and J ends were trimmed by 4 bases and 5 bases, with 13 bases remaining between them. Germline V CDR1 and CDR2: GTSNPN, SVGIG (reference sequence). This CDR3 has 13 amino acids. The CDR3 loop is CAWNVGVGDTQYF. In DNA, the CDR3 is TGTGCCTGGAACGTCGGGGTTGGAGATACGCAGTATTTT.

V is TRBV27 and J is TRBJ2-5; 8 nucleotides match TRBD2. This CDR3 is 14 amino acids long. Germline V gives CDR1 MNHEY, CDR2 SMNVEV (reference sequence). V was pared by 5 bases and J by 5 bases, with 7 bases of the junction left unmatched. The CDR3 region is CASSTGTSLETQYF. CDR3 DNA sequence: TGTGCCAGCAGTACTGGGACTAGTTTGGAGACCCAGTACTTC.

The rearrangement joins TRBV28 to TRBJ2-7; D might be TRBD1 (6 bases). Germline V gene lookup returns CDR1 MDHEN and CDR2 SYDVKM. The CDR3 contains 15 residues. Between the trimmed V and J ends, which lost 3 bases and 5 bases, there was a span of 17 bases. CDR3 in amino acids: CASSFLSTGNHEQYF. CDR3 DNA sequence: TGTGCCAGCAGTTTCCTTTCCACAGGGAACCACGAGCAGTACTTC. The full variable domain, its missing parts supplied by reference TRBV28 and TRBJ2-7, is DVKVTQSSRYLVKRTGEKVFLECVQDMDHENMFWYRQDPGLGLRLIYFSYDVKMKEKGDIPEGYSVSREKKERFSLILESASTNQTSMYLCASSFLSTGNHEQYFGPGTRLTVT.

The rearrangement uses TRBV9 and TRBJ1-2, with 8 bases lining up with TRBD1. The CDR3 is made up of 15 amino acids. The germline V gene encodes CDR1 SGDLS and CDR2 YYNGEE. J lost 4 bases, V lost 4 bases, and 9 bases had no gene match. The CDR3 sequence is CASSPRSGGSYGYTF. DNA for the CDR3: TGTGCCAGCAGCCCGCGCTCAGGGGGCAGCTATGGCTACACCTTC.

The CDR3 DNA sequence: TGTGCCAGCACAAGAGCGGCTAGCGGTTACAATGAGCAGTTCTTC. Translated: CASTRAASGYNEQFF. J is TRBJ2-1 and V is TRBV28, with 7 bases matching TRBD2. Germline CDR1 is MDHEN and CDR2 is SYDVKM. Trimming removed 7 bases from V and 4 bases from J; junction bases left unmatched: 10. The CDR3 totals 15 residues.